This TCR beta chain was sequenced for a study of lymphopenia after photon versus proton radiotherapy. This CDR3 has 12 residues. Study-level findings and limits: After the lymphocyte nadir, photon-treated repertoires showed oligoclonal expansion, especially of CD8+ Temra cells.

Profiling relied on immunoSEQ multiplex PCR, and the TCRdb table lists in-frame clones only, not all of them. The sample includes 26,000 or so clones, around 82% of them seen just once. Only a few counts were recorded for this clone. Its antigen is unknown. The sequence derives from a man in his forties or fifties with gastric cancer. The chain carries TRBV12-2 and TRBJ2-1; the D call TRBD1 from the table was never checked on the DNA. TRBV12-2 is listed as a pseudogene. Sequencing was performed on peripheral blood, taken from a patient treated with photon-based radiotherapy. CDR3 loop: CASSSWANEQFF. The CDR3 DNA sequence: TGTGCCAGCAGCTCCTGGGCCAATGAGCAGTTCTTC.